Listed below are T cell receptor beta chains from one sample, sequenced in a study of blood T cells in healthy people across ages. Each CDR3 protein is one row after TCRdb ran MiXCR on the 5' RACE reads. Of fewer than 800,000 distinct CDR3 sequences listed, 25% were seen once; the top ten hold 9.4%. The sample also formed part of further work on T cells of mothers and their children.

Sequencing used blood. The receptors were sampled from a boy aged 5-17 years in good health. CDR3s include the opening cysteine and the closing phenylalanine or tryptophan. A D gene is named only where the DNA matches it firmly. Not all rows give a size; the values are once, few, many and, for expanded clones, a class.

v_call	d_call	j_call	clone_size	cdr3_length	cdr3_nt	cdr3_aa
TRBV4-1	-	TRBJ2-1	few	13	TGCGCCAGCAGCCAAGGAGAGCCAGGGAAGCAGTTCTTC	CASSQGEPGKQFF
TRBV20-1	TRBD1	TRBJ1-2	-	15	TGCAGTGCTAGTTCGAAAGGGGGCGGAGTGAGTGGCTACACCTTC	CSASSKGGGVSGYTF
TRBV6-6	TRBD1	TRBJ1-1	once	15	TGTGCCAGCAGTGGACAGGGGGCTGAAGACACTGAAGCTTTCTTT	CASSGQGAEDTEAFF
TRBV29-1	-	TRBJ2-3	few	13	TGCAGCGTTGACCAGGTTTTGACAGATACGCAGTATTTT	CSVDQVLTDTQYF
TRBV5-1	TRBD2	TRBJ2-5	-	17	TGCGCCAGCAGCTTGGGCCCATTCGGCGGGAGGACAGAGACCCAGTACTTC	CASSLGPFGGRTETQYF
TRBV12-3/TRBV12-4	-	TRBJ2-3	few	12	TGTGCCAGCAGTTTTAAAGGGAGTACGCAGTATTTT	CASSFKGSTQYF
TRBV12-3/TRBV12-4	-	TRBJ1-3	few	15	TGTGCCAGCAGTTTAGCGCGGGCAGCTGGAAACACCATATATTTT	CASSLARAAGNTIYF
TRBV29-1	-	TRBJ2-7	-	13	TGCAGCGTTGAAGGCGATGACAGCTACGAGCAGTACTTC	CSVEGDDSYEQYF
TRBV7-6	-	TRBJ2-5	few	14	TGTGCCAGCAGCCCCCGGGACTCCAGAGAGACCCAGTACTTC	CASSPRDSRETQYF
TRBV4-2	TRBD2	TRBJ2-7	-	17	TGTGCCAGCAGCCAACAACTAGCGGGAGATTTGAGCTACGAGCAGTACTTC	CASSQQLAGDLSYEQYF
TRBV27	TRBD2	TRBJ2-7	-	15	TGTGCCAGCAGTCCTCTAGCGGGGGAACCTTACGAGCAGTACTTC	CASSPLAGEPYEQYF
TRBV20-1	TRBD2	TRBJ2-7	-	15	TGCAGTGCTAGAGGAGGGAGGGCCGCATCCTACGAGCAGTACTTC	CSARGGRAASYEQYF
TRBV19	-	TRBJ2-2	-	13	TGTGCCAGTAGTATCGCGGGCACCGGGGAGCTGTTTTTT	CASSIAGTGELFF
TRBV11-2	TRBD1	TRBJ2-5	few	15	TGTGCCAGCAGTAGCACAGGGGTTCGGCGAGAGACCCAGTACTTC	CASSSTGVRRETQYF
TRBV4-1	TRBD2	TRBJ2-3	-	17	TGCGCCAGCAGCCTAAGGACTAGCGGGATGCGCAGAGATACGCAGTATTTT	CASSLRTSGMRRDTQYF
TRBV20-1	-	TRBJ2-1	few	14	TGCAGTGCTCCCGGTAGGGTCTCCTACAATGAGCAGTTCTTC	CSAPGRVSYNEQFF
TRBV12-3/TRBV12-4	TRBD2	TRBJ2-5	-	14	TGTGCCAGCAGTTTAAGCGGGGGGGCCCAGACCCAGTACTTC	CASSLSGGAQTQYF
TRBV7-2	-	TRBJ2-3	few	14	TGTGCCAGCGGCCAAAGGGCCGCTGGGAATACGCAGTATTTT	CASGQRAAGNTQYF
TRBV20-1	TRBD2	TRBJ2-5	few	13	TGCAGTGCTAGAGTTAGCGGGGAAGAGACCCAGTACTTC	CSARVSGEETQYF
TRBV20-1	TRBD2	TRBJ2-7	-	13	TGCAGTGCTAGTGGGACTAGCGGCTACGAGCAGTACTTC	CSASGTSGYEQYF
TRBV10-3	TRBD2	TRBJ2-3	-	16	TGTGCCATCAGCTATATAGCGGGAGAAGAAACAGATACGCAGTATTTT	CAISYIAGEETDTQYF
TRBV20-1	TRBD1	TRBJ2-5	-	14	TGCAGTGCTAGCTGGGAGACAGGGTTGGAGACCCAGTACTTC	CSASWETGLETQYF
TRBV4-1	TRBD2	TRBJ2-4	-	17	TGCGCCAGCAGCCATGGACTAGCGGGACAACAGAAGAGCGTTCAGTACTTC	CASSHGLAGQQKSVQYF
TRBV6-6	-	TRBJ2-3	-	18	TGTGCCAGCAGTTACTCGAATAAGCCGACCCCTAGCACAGATACGCAGTATTTT	CASSYSNKPTPSTDTQYF
TRBV29-1	-	TRBJ1-4	few	15	TGCAGCGTCGGCGACAGGCAAATCCGGAATGAAAAACTGTTTTTT	CSVGDRQIRNEKLFF
TRBV7-2	TRBD2	TRBJ2-7	-	14	TGTGCCAGTAGCTTAGGTAGCGGGTACTACGAGCAGTACTTC	CASSLGSGYYEQYF
TRBV20-1	-	TRBJ1-6	few	15	TGCAGTGCTAGGCGTAGAGGAGTCGATAATTCACCCCTCCACTTT	CSARRRGVDNSPLHF